This TCR beta chain was sequenced for a study of T cells in tumors and immune-related adverse events (dated by TCRdb to the early 2020s). CDR1 SEHNR and CDR2 FQNEAQ are derived from the germline V gene (reference sequence). V drops 1 base and J drops 4 bases, leaving 10 bases in between. The CDR3 holds 14 amino acids from the cysteine to the phenylalanine. Only the CDR3 part of the read is kept: 42 bases, read in frame from the first base. The TCR beta locus was amplified and sequenced using the immunoSEQ assay, from which bulk TCR Vbeta CDR3 data were obtained. Per the original workflow: CDR3s were excluded if they were non-productive, were shorter than 7 amino acids, or did not start with C or end with F/W. Analysis was restricted to specimens with at least 1000 reads, and clonotypes were defined at the amino acid level. To compute clonality, Pielou's evenness was subtracted from 1. To equalize library sizes, abundance-weighted random subsampling with replacement was performed 100 times so that 95% confidence intervals could be reported. The Morisita overlap index was used to quantify repertoire overlap, and for each specimen the top 40 clones were checked for overlap with the irAE. TCRdb took over this immuneACCESS table, retaining in-frame rearrangements with V and J assigned. Such tables are incomplete; in checked studies, under half of the missing clones stem from an unresolved V gene, and the remainder is unexplained. Clone size and the V and J calls come from that table; the DNA yielded D and trimming. A total of roughly 24,000 clones appear in this sample, 75% to 95% of them only once. Roughly 1.3% of the sample comes from the top ten.

In light of the paper, this sample's treatment or condition label describes: nivolumab (PD-1 blockade) given before sampling. The DNeasy Blood and Tissue Kit was used to extract DNA from formalin-fixed paraffin-embedded specimens. This clone was detected only once. Its recognized antigen is unknown. No clone much larger than this one lies a single base away; base qualities are absent. The specimen was lymph node tissue, collected from a patient treated with anti-PD-1 therapy. The chain links TRBV7-9 with TRBJ1-2; the D gene cannot be named for sure. The TCR sequence derives from a female donor with metastatic renal cell carcinoma. The sequence in DNA is TGTGCCAGCAGCTTAGGTCCGGATTCCTATGGCTACACCTTC. Its amino acids are CASSLGPDSYGYTF.